The 15 T cell receptor beta chains given below trace back to one sample, sequenced in a study of CD8+ T cells in alopecia areata. Sequencing templates came from extracted RNA that was reverse transcribed into cDNA. The table came from immunoSEQ multiplex PCR; TCRdb's copy has only in-frame clones and leaves some out. The table lists under 200,000 clones, approximately 60% of them singletons. Treatment described: oral pan-JAK inhibitor, 5-10 mg twice daily. Sequenced material: CD4+ T cells sorted from blood, taken at week 24, from a patient treated with tofacitinib. All receptors come from a human donor with alopecia areata.

This chain joins TRBV6-5 and TRBJ2-5; D is perhaps TRBD1 or TRBD2 (5 bases each). The CDR3 length is 14 residues. V was pared by 0 bases and J by 5 bases, with 10 bases between. Germline loops: CDR1 MNHEY, CDR2 SVGAGI. In nucleotides, the CDR3 is TGTGCCAGCAGTTACTCTGGGGGTGGTGAGACCCAGTACTTC. Encoded protein: CASSYSGGGETQYF.

The rearrangement joins TRBV7-9 to TRBJ1-1, with D tentatively TRBD1 (6 bases). Trimming removed 5 bases at V and 3 bases at J, with 13 bases between. CDR3 length: 14 residues. Germline V gene data show CDR1 as SEHNR and CDR2 as FQNEAQ (reference sequence). DNA of the CDR3: TGTGCCAGCAGCGAAACAGGGACGTACACTGAAGCTTTCTTT. This encodes CASSETGTYTEAFF.

V and J are TRBV6-5 and TRBJ2-7; D may correspond to TRBD1 or TRBD2 (5 bases each). This CDR3 has 15 amino acids. The germline CDR1 and CDR2 sequences are MNHEY and SVGAGI. Trimming took 2 bases from V and 6 from J, leaving 17 bases between them. For the CDR3, the DNA is TGTGCCAGCAGTTACGCCGGGACCGATCTCGCCGAGCAGTACTTC. Amino acid sequence: CASSYAGTDLAEQYF.

Only a few counts were recorded for this clone. This chain links TRBV5-1 with TRBJ2-4, with 7 bases fitting TRBD1. V shed 4 bases, J shed 4 bases, and the junction held 8 bases outside the gene matches. The germline V gene encodes CDR1 SGHRS and CDR2 YFSETQ. The CDR3 loop spans 15 amino acids. The CDR3 protein is CASSPSQGPKNIQYF. The CDR3 DNA follows: TGCGCCAGCAGCCCCTCACAGGGGCCAAAAAACATTCAGTACTTC.

The genes are TRBV27 and TRBJ2-7; TRBD2 might be the D (6 bases). CDR1 MNHEY and CDR2 SMNVEV come from the germline V gene (reference sequence). Trimming took off 8 bases at V and 3 bases at J, with 14 bases between the two ends. This CDR3 spans 13 amino acids. CDR3 nucleotides: TGTGCCAGCTCAAGACTAGGGTTCTACGAGCAGTACTTC. It encodes CASSRLGFYEQYF.

The table lists this clone with a few counts. V and J are TRBV19 and TRBJ2-3; possible D gene TRBD1, 5 bases. The germline V gene has CDR1 LNHDA and CDR2 SQIVND (reference sequence). V was clipped by 1 base and J by 0 bases, with 8 bases between them. The CDR3 sequence is 15 residues long. The chain's CDR3 is CASSIGRASTDTQYF. The CDR3, as DNA: TGTGCCAGTAGTATAGGCAGGGCGAGCACAGATACGCAGTATTTT.

J is TRBJ2-7 and V is TRBV9; no clear D gene. Germline V lookup: CDR1 SGDLS, CDR2 YYNGEE. Trimming removed 1 base from V and 2 bases from J, with 10 bases in between. The CDR3 has 14 residues. Here the CDR3 DNA reads TGTGCCAGCAGCGTACGGTCCTGGACCTACGAGCAGTACTTC. Amino acid sequence: CASSVRSWTYEQYF.

The chain employs TRBV4-1 and TRBJ2-3; either TRBD1 or TRBD2 may fit D (5 bases each). V lost 3 bases, J lost 0 bases, and 10 bases lay in between. CDR3 length: 15 amino acids. The germline CDR1 and CDR2 sequences are MGHRA and YSYEKL. The CDR3 sequence: CASSQGTTSTDTQYF. CDR3 DNA sequence: TGCGCCAGCAGCCAGGGGACCACTAGCACAGATACGCAGTATTTT.

This clone was counted a few times. The J gene is TRBJ2-7, the V gene TRBV20-1; D gene uncertain. This CDR3 spans 11 amino acids. Trimming shortened V by 1 base and J by 4 bases, and 5 bases separated the two germline ends. Germline CDR1 and CDR2: DFQATT and SNEGSKA (reference sequence). The CDR3 nucleotides are TGCAGTGCTAGAGGGCAGTACGAGCAGTACTTC. Translated: CSARGQYEQYF.

There are a few counts of this clone. The chain has TRBV6-1 and TRBJ2-5; 7 nucleotides line up with TRBD1. J was trimmed by 4 bases and V by 0 bases; bases with no gene match: 5. Germline CDR1 MNHNS, CDR2 SASEGT. The CDR3 consists of 15 residues. CDR3 sequence: CASSEAYGDRETQYF. The CDR3, as DNA: TGTGCCAGCAGTGAAGCGTATGGGGACAGAGAGACCCAGTACTTC.

The chain carries TRBV5-1 and TRBJ1-1, with D unresolved. Trimming took 2 bases from V and 5 from J, leaving 13 bases between them. This CDR3 spans 14 amino acids. Germline lookup yields CDR1 SGHRS and CDR2 YFSETQ. The CDR3 DNA sequence: TGCGCCAGCAGCTTCGATTTAGGTAGGACTGAAGCTTTCTTT. It specifies CASSFDLGRTEAFF.

This chain uses TRBV19 with TRBJ2-3; D not certain. Germline CDR1 reads LNHDA; CDR2 reads SQIVND (reference sequence). The CDR3 is 12 amino acids. V lost 3 bases to trimming and J lost 3 bases, with 4 bases between them. The CDR3 is CASSMGTDTQYF. The CDR3 DNA follows: TGTGCCAGTAGTATGGGGACAGATACGCAGTATTTT.

The chain is built from TRBV10-3 and TRBJ2-7, with 7 bases identical to TRBD1. With V trimmed by 10 bases and J by 5 bases, 8 bases remained unmatched. Looked up from germline, CDR1 is ENHRY and CDR2 is SYGVKD. This CDR3 has 12 residues. CDR3 in DNA: TGTGCCACAAAGGGACAGAACGACGAGCAGTACTTC. Its translation is CATKGQNDEQYF.

V and J are TRBV6-5 and TRBJ1-4; no reliable D call. Germline values: CDR1 MNHEY, CDR2 SVGAGI. The CDR3 loop spans 14 amino acids. Trimming left V 6 bases short and J 0 bases short, with 8 bases between. The CDR3 coding sequence is TGTGCCAGCAGGAATCCTGCAACTAATGAAAAACTGTTTTTT. Encoded protein: CASRNPATNEKLFF.

This clone was detected only a few times. The gene calls are TRBV6-5 and TRBJ1-1; unclear D gene. Germline loops: CDR1 MNHEY, CDR2 SVGAGI. V lost 6 bases, J lost 7 bases, and 12 bases lay in between. The CDR3 contains 12 residues. CDR3 DNA sequence: TGTGCCAGCAGCAGACTTCGGGGTGAAGCTTTCTTT. This codes for CASSRLRGEAFF.